These T cell receptor beta chains were read from a single sample in a study of cytomegalovirus exposure and HLA in healthy donors. Data came from immunoSEQ multiplex PCR; TCRdb stores just in-frame clones and leaves some out. The data hold 100,000 to 150,000 clones, with roughly 80% observed a single time. The sequenced sample consisted of PBMCs. These receptors originate from a man aged 50 or older in good health and CMV-seropositive. Both conserved end residues are part of each CDR3. The D gene is left open where the match is weak. The size entry is marked missing in some rows and otherwise reads once, few, many or a size class.

clone_size,j_call,d_call,v_call,cdr3_nt,cdr3_aa
NA,TRBJ1-5,NA,TRBV10-1,TGCGCCAGCAGTCCACAGGGTGGGGTATTCAATCAGCCCCAGCATTTT,CASSPQGGVFNQPQHF
NA,TRBJ2-5,TRBD1,TRBV2,TGTGCCAGCAGTGAAGCCGGGACAGGTGGAGAGACCCAGTACTTC,CASSEAGTGGETQYF
NA,TRBJ2-7,NA,TRBV23-1,TGCGCGGGTAAGGGGGAAAAGTACGAGCAGTACTTC,CAGKGEKYEQYF
NA,TRBJ2-6,TRBD1,TRBV7-2,TGTGCCAGCAGCTTAGAGGGGGCGAGCGGGGCCAACGTCCTGACTTTC,CASSLEGASGANVLTF
NA,TRBJ1-1,NA,TRBV12-5,TGTGCTAGTGGTTTGGCCCCTGCGGGGGGGAACACTGAAGCTTTCTTT,CASGLAPAGGNTEAFF
NA,TRBJ2-7,TRBD1,TRBV5-4,TGTGCCAGCAGTCCTGGGGCAGGGGGCTTGTCCGAGCAGTACTTC,CASSPGAGGLSEQYF
NA,TRBJ1-6,NA,TRBV7-2,TGTGCCAGCAGCTTACAGCGGGCCCGCTCCTATAATTCACCCCTCCACTTT,CASSLQRARSYNSPLHF
NA,TRBJ1-1,NA,TRBV6-1,TGTGCCAGCTCCAGGGACTACACTGAAGCTTTCTTT,CASSRDYTEAFF
NA,TRBJ1-6,NA,TRBV5-5,TGTGCCAGCAGCTCAGGGCTAAATGGTTCACCCCTCCACTTT,CASSSGLNGSPLHF
NA,TRBJ1-2,TRBD1,TRBV29-1,TGCAGCGTCCCGGTGGGGCGCCCAGGGGGGTACACCTTC,CSVPVGRPGGYTF
once,TRBJ2-1,TRBD1,TRBV19,TGTGCCAGTAGTACTAACGACAGGGGCTTCTACAATGAGCAGTTCTTC,CASSTNDRGFYNEQFF
few,TRBJ2-2,NA,TRBV6-5,TGTGCCAGCAGCAAACGGGGGGGGGAGCTGTTTTTT,CASSKRGGELFF
NA,TRBJ1-1,NA,TRBV6-1,TGTGCCAGCCGCCTTGAGGGTCCCTTGAACACTGAAGCTTTCTTT,CASRLEGPLNTEAFF
few,TRBJ1-2,TRBD1,TRBV19,TGTGCCAGTAGTATAGTGGACAGGGGTGAGCGTGGCTACACCTTC,CASSIVDRGERGYTF
NA,TRBJ2-7,NA,TRBV7-8,TGTGCCAGCAGCTCCTACCGGGACATGGGGGAGCAGTACTTC,CASSSYRDMGEQYF
NA,TRBJ2-2,TRBD1,TRBV6-1,TGTGCCAGCAGTTCGGACAGGGGGCGCGGGGAGCTGTTTTTT,CASSSDRGRGELFF
few,TRBJ1-2,NA,TRBV6-1,TGTGCCAGCAGTTTATCAGACTATGGCTACACCTTC,CASSLSDYGYTF
few,TRBJ1-6,NA,TRBV5-4,TGTGCCAGCAGCTTGGAATGGAGCTCCTATAATTCACCCCTCCACTTT,CASSLEWSSYNSPLHF
NA,TRBJ2-2,NA,TRBV30,TGTGCCTGGAGTGTACTGGACAGGAACACCGGGGAGCTGTTTTTT,CAWSVLDRNTGELFF
NA,TRBJ2-5,NA,TRBV5-1,TGCGCCAGCAGCTTGCAAGGGGACCAAGAGACCCAGTACTTC,CASSLQGDQETQYF
NA,TRBJ2-5,NA,TRBV28,TGTGCCAGCACTTCGGCGGACTCACTAACCCAGTACTTC,CASTSADSLTQYF
NA,TRBJ2-6,NA,TRBV5-1,TGCGCCAGCAGCCCGTATTCAGGGACTGGGGCCAACGTCCTGACTTTC,CASSPYSGTGANVLTF
NA,TRBJ2-1,TRBD2,TRBV6-5,TGTGCCAGCAGTTACTGGCGGGGGGGACGGAATGAGCAGTTCTTC,CASSYWRGGRNEQFF
NA,TRBJ2-7,NA,TRBV6-5,TGTGCCAGCAGGGAAAGCGGTGCGAGCTCCTACGAGCAGTACTTC,CASRESGASSYEQYF
NA,TRBJ2-7,NA,TRBV5-6,TGTGCCAGCGGCCTTGCATCGGGCTACGAGCAGTACTTC,CASGLASGYEQYF
NA,TRBJ2-5,NA,TRBV2,TGTGCCAGCACCGCTGGCAGGGTGAAGACCCAGTACTTC,CASTAGRVKTQYF
once,TRBJ2-1,NA,TRBV6-1,TGTGCCAGCAGTGATAGTTGGGGGCAAGGAAAAAACAATGAGCAGTTCTTC,CASSDSWGQGKNNEQFF
NA,TRBJ1-2,NA,TRBV19,TGTGCCAGTAAGGTGGGCTCCCTTTTGACCGGGGGCTATGGCTACACCTTC,CASKVGSLLTGGYGYTF
NA,TRBJ1-6,NA,TRBV19,TGTGCCAGTAGTGCAGGGATGTCTCTTGGAAGTAATTCACCCCTCCACTTT,CASSAGMSLGSNSPLHF
NA,TRBJ2-3,TRBD2,TRBV7-2,TGTGCCAGCAGCTTATCGCTAGCGGCTAGCACAGATACGCAGTATTTT,CASSLSLAASTDTQYF
NA,TRBJ2-7,NA,TRBV19,TGTGCCAGTACCCCGGGCAGTCAGGGCTACGAGCAGTACTTC,CASTPGSQGYEQYF
NA,TRBJ1-5,NA,TRBV5-5,TGTGCCAGCAGCTTTCGGGGGGACCCTAGCAATCAGCCCCAGCATTTT,CASSFRGDPSNQPQHF
NA,TRBJ2-7,NA,TRBV7-2,TGTGCCAGCAGCCTGGAGGCCTCCTCCTACGAGCAGTACTTC,CASSLEASSYEQYF
NA,TRBJ2-7,TRBD1,TRBV6-5,TGTGCCAGCAGTCGACAGGGGCCCTACGAGCAGTACTTC,CASSRQGPYEQYF